This T cell receptor beta chain was sequenced in a study of shared clonotypes between healthy human individuals. Repertoires were generated with immunoSEQ multiplex PCR, while TCRdb's copy carries only in-frame clones and drops some. The sample consists of about 2.5 million clones, about 90% of them appearing once. CD4+ cell separation produced CD45RA+ naive and CD45RA-negative memory subsets. The origin of this receptor is a man aged 18-30 years in good health. Some clones in this sample may be carry-over from other donors' samples. The sample consisted of naive CD4+ T cells from PBMCs. Subset meaning: CD45RA+ positively selected.

CDR3 in DNA: TGTGCCAGCAGCCTACGGGGGGCCGGAACCATATATTTT. Translated: CASSLRGAGTIYF. The chain carries TRBV27 and TRBJ1-3; maybe TRBD1 (6 bases). Germline CDR1 and CDR2: MNHEY and SMNVEV (reference sequence). This CDR3 spans 13 amino acids. V was pared by 6 bases and J by 10 bases, with 16 bases between.